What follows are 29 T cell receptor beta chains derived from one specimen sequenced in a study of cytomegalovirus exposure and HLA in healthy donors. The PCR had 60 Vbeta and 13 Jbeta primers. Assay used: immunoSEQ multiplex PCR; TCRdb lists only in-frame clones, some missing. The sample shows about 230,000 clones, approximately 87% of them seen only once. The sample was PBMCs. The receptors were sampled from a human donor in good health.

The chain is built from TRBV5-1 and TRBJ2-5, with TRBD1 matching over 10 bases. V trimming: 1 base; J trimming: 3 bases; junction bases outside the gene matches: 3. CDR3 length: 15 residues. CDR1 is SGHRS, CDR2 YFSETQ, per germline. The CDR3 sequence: CASSLRGTGEETQYF. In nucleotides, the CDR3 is TGCGCCAGCAGCTTGCGTGGGACAGGGGAAGAGACCCAGTACTTC.

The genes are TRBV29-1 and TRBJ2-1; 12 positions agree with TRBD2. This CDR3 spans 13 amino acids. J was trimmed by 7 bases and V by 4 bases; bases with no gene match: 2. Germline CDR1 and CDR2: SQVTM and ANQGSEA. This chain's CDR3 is CSVGTSGTNEQFF. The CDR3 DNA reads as TGCAGCGTTGGGACTAGCGGGACGAATGAGCAGTTCTTC.

The chain's CDR3 is CASSFYRAQGRSGRTDTQYF. CDR3 in DNA: TGTGCCAGCAGTTTCTATCGGGCGCAGGGGAGAAGCGGACGCACAGATACGCAGTATTTT. V is TRBV28 and J is TRBJ2-3; maybe TRBD1 (6 bases). Trimming removed 3 bases from V and 1 base from J, with 26 bases in between. The germline V gene has CDR1 MDHEN and CDR2 SYDVKM. The CDR3 sequence is 20 residues long.

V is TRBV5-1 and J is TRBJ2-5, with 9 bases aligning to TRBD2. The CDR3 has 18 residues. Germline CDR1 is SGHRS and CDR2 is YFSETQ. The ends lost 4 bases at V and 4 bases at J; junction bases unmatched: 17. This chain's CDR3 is CASSLGVSGSARGETQYF. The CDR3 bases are TGCGCCAGCAGCCTGGGGGTTAGCGGGAGCGCACGAGGAGAGACCCAGTACTTC.

The CDR3 loop is CAIKVREEYNEQFF. Here the CDR3 DNA reads TGTGCCATCAAAGTGCGGGAGGAATACAATGAGCAGTTCTTC. This chain uses TRBV10-3 with TRBJ2-1, with TRBD2 matching 8 bases. The CDR3 contains 14 residues. Trimming took 7 bases from V and 4 from J; bases not matched to a gene: 6. Germline lookup yields CDR1 ENHRY and CDR2 SYGVKD.

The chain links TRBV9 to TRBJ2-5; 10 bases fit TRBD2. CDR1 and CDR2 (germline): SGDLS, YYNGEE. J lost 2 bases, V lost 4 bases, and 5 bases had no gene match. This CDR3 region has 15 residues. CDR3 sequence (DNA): TGTGCCAGCAGCCTAGGGACTAGCGAGCAAGAGACCCAGTACTTC. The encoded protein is CASSLGTSEQETQYF. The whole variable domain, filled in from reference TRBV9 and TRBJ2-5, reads DSGVTQTPKHLITATGQRVTLRCSPRSGDLSVYWYQQSLDQGLQFLIQYYNGEERAKGNILERFSAQQFPDLHSELNLSSLELGDSALYFCASSLGTSEQETQYFGPGTRLLVL.

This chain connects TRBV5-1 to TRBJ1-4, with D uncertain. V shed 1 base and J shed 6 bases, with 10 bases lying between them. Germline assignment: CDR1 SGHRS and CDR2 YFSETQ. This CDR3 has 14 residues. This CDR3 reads CASSLQRPDEKLFF. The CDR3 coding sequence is TGCGCCAGCAGCTTGCAGAGGCCAGATGAAAAACTGTTTTTT.

The CDR3 here is CASSRTGGQETQYF. The CDR3 nucleotides read TGTGCCAGCAGCCGGACAGGAGGACAAGAGACCCAGTACTTC. The V gene is TRBV7-3, the J gene TRBJ2-5, with 7 bases fitting TRBD1. V shed 5 bases and J 2 bases; nucleotides not matched to a gene: 5. CDR1 SGHTA and CDR2 FQGTGA come from the germline V gene. This CDR3 has 14 amino acids.

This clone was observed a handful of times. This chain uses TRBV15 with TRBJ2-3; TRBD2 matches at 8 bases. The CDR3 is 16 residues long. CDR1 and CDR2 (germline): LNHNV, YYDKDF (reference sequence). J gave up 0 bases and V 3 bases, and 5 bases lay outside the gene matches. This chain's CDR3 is CATSSGAGVSTDTQYF. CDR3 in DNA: TGTGCCACCAGCAGCGGAGCGGGAGTTAGCACAGATACGCAGTATTTT.

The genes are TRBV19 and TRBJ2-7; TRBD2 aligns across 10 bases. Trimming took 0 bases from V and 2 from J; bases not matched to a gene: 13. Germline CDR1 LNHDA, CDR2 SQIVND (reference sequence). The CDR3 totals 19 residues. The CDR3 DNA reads TGTGCCAGTAGTATAGATCGAGTAGCGGGAGGTGCCGCCCCCTACGAGCAGTACTTC. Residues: CASSIDRVAGGAAPYEQYF.

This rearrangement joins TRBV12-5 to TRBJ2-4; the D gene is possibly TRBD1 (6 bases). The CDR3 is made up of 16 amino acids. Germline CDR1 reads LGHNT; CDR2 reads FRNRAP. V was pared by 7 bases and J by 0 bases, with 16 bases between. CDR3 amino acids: CASAPDRPLAKNIQYF. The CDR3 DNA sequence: TGTGCTAGTGCCCCGGACAGACCTTTAGCCAAAAACATTCAGTACTTC. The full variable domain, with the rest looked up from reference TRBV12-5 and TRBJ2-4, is DARVTQTPRHKVTEMGQEVTMRCQPILGHNTVFWYRQTMMQGLELLAYFRNRAPLDDSGMPKDRFSAEMPDATLATLKIQPSEPRDSAVYFCASAPDRPLAKNIQYFGAGTRLSVL.

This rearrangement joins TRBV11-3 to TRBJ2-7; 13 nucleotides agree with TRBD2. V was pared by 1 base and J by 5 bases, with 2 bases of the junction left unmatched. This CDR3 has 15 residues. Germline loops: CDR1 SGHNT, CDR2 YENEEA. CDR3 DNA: TGTGCCAGCAGCTTAGGTGGGACTAGCGGGAACGAGCAGTACTTC. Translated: CASSLGGTSGNEQYF. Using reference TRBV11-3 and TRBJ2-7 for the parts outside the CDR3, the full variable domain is EAGVVQSPRYKIIEKKQPVAFWCNPISGHNTLYWYLQNLGQGPELLIRYENEEAVDDSQLPKDRFSAERLKGVDSTLKIQPAELGDSAVYLCASSLGGTSGNEQYFGPGTRLTVT.

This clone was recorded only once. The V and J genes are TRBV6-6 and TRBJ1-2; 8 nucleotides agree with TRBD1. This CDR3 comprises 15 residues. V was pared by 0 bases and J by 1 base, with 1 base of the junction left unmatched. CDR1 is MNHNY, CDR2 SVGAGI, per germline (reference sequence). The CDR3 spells CASSYSGQDNYGYTF. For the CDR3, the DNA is TGTGCCAGCAGTTACTCGGGACAGGATAACTATGGCTACACCTTC.

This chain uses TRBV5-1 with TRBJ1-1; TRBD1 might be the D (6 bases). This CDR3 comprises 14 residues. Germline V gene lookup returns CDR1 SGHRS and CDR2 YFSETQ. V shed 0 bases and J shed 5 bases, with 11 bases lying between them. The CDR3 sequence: CASSLGQGQTEAFF. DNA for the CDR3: TGCGCCAGCAGCTTGGGGCAGGGGCAAACTGAAGCTTTCTTT.

CDR3 DNA: TGTGCCAGCAGCAGAAACCTGCTGGGGTCCAGCGGGAGGTACGAGCAGTACTTC. This codes for CASSRNLLGSSGRYEQYF. This rearrangement joins TRBV11-2 to TRBJ2-7, with 9 bases that match TRBD2. This CDR3 region has 18 residues. V lost 5 bases and J lost 4; bases outside the gene matches: 18. CDR1 is SGHAT, CDR2 FQNNGV, per germline.

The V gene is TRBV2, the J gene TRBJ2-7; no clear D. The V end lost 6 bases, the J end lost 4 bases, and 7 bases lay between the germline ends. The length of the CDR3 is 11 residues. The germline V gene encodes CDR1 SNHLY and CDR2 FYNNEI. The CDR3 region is CASRKLYEQYF. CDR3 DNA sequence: TGTGCCAGCAGAAAACTATACGAGCAGTACTTC.

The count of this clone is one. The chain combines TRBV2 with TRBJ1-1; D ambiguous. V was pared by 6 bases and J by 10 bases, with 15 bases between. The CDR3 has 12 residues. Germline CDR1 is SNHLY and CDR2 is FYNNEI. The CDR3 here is CASSISGRAAFF. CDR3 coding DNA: TGTGCCAGCAGCATTTCTGGGAGGGCAGCTTTCTTT.

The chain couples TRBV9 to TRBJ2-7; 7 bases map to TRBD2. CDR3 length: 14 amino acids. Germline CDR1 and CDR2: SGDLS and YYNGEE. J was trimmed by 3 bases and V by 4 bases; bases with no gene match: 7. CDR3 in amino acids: CASSPRLADYEQYF. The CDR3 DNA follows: TGTGCCAGCAGCCCGAGACTAGCAGACTACGAGCAGTACTTC.

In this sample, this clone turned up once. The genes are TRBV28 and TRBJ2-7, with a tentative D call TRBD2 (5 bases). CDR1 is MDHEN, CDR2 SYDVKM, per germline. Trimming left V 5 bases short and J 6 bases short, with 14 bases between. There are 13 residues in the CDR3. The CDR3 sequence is CASSPPSSPEQYF. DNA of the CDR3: TGTGCCAGCAGTCCCCCGTCTAGCCCCGAGCAGTACTTC. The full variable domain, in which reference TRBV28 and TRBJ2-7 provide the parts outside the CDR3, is DVKVTQSSRYLVKRTGEKVFLECVQDMDHENMFWYRQDPGLGLRLIYFSYDVKMKEKGDIPEGYSVSREKKERFSLILESASTNQTSMYLCASSPPSSPEQYFGPGTRLTVT.

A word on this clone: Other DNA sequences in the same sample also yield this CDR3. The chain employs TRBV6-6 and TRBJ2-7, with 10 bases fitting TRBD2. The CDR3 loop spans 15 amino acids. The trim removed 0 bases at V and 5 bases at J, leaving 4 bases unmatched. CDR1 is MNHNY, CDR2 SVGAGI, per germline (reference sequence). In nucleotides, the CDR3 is TGTGCCAGCAGTTACTCCCGCCTAGCGGGAGACGAGCAGTACTTC. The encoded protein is CASSYSRLAGDEQYF.

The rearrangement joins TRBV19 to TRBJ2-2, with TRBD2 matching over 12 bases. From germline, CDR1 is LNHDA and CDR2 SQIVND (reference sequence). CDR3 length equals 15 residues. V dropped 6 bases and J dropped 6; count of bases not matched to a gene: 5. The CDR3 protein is CASRQTSGSPGELFF. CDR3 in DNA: TGTGCCAGTAGACAGACTAGCGGGAGTCCCGGGGAGCTGTTTTTT.

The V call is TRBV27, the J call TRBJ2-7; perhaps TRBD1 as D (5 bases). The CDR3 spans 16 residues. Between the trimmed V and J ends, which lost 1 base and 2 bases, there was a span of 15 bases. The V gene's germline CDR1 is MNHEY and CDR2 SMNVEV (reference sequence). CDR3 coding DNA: TGTGCCAGCAGTTTATTACAGGCAATACAACCCTACGAGCAGTACTTC. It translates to CASSLLQAIQPYEQYF.

Here the CDR3 DNA reads TGTGCCTCTAGTTCCGGTAGCTACGAGCAGTACTTC. It translates to CASSSGSYEQYF. The chain has TRBV30 and TRBJ2-5; D call uncertain. The J call could be wrong; TRBJ2-7 is a better fit for the DNA end. From germline, CDR1 is GTSNPN and CDR2 SVGIG (reference sequence). CDR3 length: 12 amino acids.

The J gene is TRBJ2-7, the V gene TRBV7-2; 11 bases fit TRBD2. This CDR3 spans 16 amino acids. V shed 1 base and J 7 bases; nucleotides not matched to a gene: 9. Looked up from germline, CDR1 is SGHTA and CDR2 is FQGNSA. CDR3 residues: CASSLGSGRAVWEQYF. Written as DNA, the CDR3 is TGTGCCAGCAGCTTAGGTAGCGGGAGGGCCGTGTGGGAGCAGTACTTC.

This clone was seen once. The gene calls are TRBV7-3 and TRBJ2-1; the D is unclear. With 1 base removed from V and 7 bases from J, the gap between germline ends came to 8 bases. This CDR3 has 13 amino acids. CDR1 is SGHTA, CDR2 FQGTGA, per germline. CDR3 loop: CASSLMSGNEQFF. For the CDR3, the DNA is TGTGCCAGCAGCTTAATGTCCGGGAATGAGCAGTTCTTC.

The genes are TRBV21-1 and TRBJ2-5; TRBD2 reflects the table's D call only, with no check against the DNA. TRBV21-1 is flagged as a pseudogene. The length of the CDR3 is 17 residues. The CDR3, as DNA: TGTGCCAGCAGCGAAAAGTTAGTGGGAGGGTTCCAAGAGACCCAGTACTTC. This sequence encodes CASSEKLVGGFQETQYF.

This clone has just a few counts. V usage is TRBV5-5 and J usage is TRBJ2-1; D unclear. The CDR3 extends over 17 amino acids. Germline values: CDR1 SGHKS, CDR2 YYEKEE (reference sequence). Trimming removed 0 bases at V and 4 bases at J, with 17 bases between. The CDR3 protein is CASSLALFAAVYNEQFF. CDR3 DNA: TGTGCCAGCAGCTTGGCCCTTTTCGCGGCCGTTTACAATGAGCAGTTCTTC.

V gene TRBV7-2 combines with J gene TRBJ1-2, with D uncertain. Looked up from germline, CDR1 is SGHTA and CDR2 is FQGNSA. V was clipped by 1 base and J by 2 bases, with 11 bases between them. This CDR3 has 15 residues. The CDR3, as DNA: TGTGCCAGCAGCTTAGACCCAGGTCCCAACTATGGCTACACCTTC. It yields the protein CASSLDPGPNYGYTF.

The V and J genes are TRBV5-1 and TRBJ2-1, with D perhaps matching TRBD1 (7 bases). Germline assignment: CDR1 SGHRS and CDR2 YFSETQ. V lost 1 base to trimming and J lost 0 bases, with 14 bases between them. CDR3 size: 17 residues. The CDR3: CASSLLQGTLSYNEQFF. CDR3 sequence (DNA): TGCGCCAGCAGCTTGTTACAGGGGACTCTCTCCTACAATGAGCAGTTCTTC.